The source of this T cell receptor (beta chain) is a study of blood T cell repertoires in COVID-19. Produced via immunoSEQ multiplex PCR; TCRdb's table is partial and in-frame only. The repertoire holds 100,000 to 150,000 clones, around three quarters seen once, with around a third in the top ten. V shed 4 bases and J 4 bases; nucleotides not matched to a gene: 6. The CDR3 consists of 14 residues. CDR1 and CDR2 from the germline V gene are MDHEN and SYDVKM. Source material: peripheral blood. This clonotype was obtained from a man in his forties with active or convalescent COVID-19. V usage is TRBV28 and J usage is TRBJ1-2; TRBD1 agrees at 7 bases. This CDR3 is CASSSSPGGYGYTF. CDR3 bases: TGTGCCAGCAGTTCATCTCCAGGGGGCTATGGCTACACCTTC.